Presented here are 21 T cell receptor beta chains from one specimen sequenced in a study of CD8+CD57+ T cells in acquired aplastic anemia. Profiling that covered TCR beta VDJ and CDR3 relied on genomic DNA as its template. One entry per CDR3 protein results from TCRdb running MiXCR on the reads. The data show 35,000 to 45,000 distinct CDR3 sequences, with around 63% seen just once and more than 20% held by the top ten. The sequencing input was sorted CD4+, CD8+, or CD8+CD57+ T cells (not recorded which) from PBMCs. The receptors here all came from a human donor in good health, serving as a control.

This rearrangement joins TRBV7-3 to TRBJ2-7, with 8 bases lining up with TRBD2. There are 14 residues in the CDR3. The V segment lost 4 bases and the J segment 4 bases; nucleotides outside the gene matches: 6. The germline gives CDR1 SGHTA, CDR2 FQGTGA. For the CDR3, the DNA is TGTGCCAGCAGCTCGCCCGGGGGGGATTACGAGCAGTACTTC. As protein: CASSSPGGDYEQYF.

The chain links TRBV15 to TRBJ2-7; D may be TRBD2 (5 bases). Trimming took 10 bases from V and 6 from J, leaving 19 bases between them. The CDR3 runs 13 residues. Germline values: CDR1 LNHNV, CDR2 YYDKDF (reference sequence). The CDR3 protein is CAIGLGISREQYF. The CDR3 DNA is TGTGCCATCGGACTCGGTATTTCACGCGAGCAGTACTTC.

The chain joins TRBV10-3 to TRBJ1-2, with TRBD1 identical over 12 bases. Germline CDR1 reads ENHRY; CDR2 reads SYGVKD. The CDR3 has 14 amino acids. Trimming took 4 bases from V and 7 from J; bases not matched to a gene: 4. CDR3 sequence (DNA): TGTGCCATCAGTGGAACGGGACAGGGGGCTGGCTACACCTTC. It specifies CAISGTGQGAGYTF.

This clonotype is medium-sized in the sample. The chain carries TRBV15 and TRBJ1-1; 7 nucleotides align to TRBD1. Trimming removed 0 bases from V and 8 bases from J; junction bases left unmatched: 0. Germline CDR1 LNHNV, CDR2 YYDKDF (reference sequence). CDR3 size: 12 residues. Here the CDR3 DNA reads TGTGCCACCAGCAGAGAGGACAGGGAAGCTTTCTTT. This sequence encodes CATSREDREAFF.

J is TRBJ1-3 and V is TRBV2; D is unclear. The CDR3 has 14 residues. V lost 2 bases and J 0 bases, leaving 5 bases between the germline ends. CDR1 and CDR2 from the germline V gene are SNHLY and FYNNEI. CDR3 sequence (DNA): TGTGCCAGCAGTGAACAGACCTCTGGAAACACCATATATTTT. Translating it yields CASSEQTSGNTIYF.

Concerning this clonotype itself: The junction and the germline gene differ at one end; a read error may be behind it. The gene calls are TRBV7-9 and TRBJ1-4; TRBD1 matches 7 bases. CDR1 is SEHNR, CDR2 FQNEAQ, per germline (reference sequence). This CDR3 spans 14 amino acids. Here the CDR3 reads CASSLGGTAEKLSF. DNA of the CDR3: TGTGCCAGCAGCTTAGGGGGGACAGCTGAAAAACTGTCTTTT.

With respect to this clonotype: This is likely a read error, given that the CDR3 carries no conserved phenylalanine or tryptophan at its end. The chain is built from TRBV12-3 or TRBV12-4 and TRBJ1-1; D possibly corresponds to TRBD1 (5 bases). Between the trimmed V and J ends, which lost 1 base and 8 bases, there was a span of 8 bases. CDR3 length equals 12 residues. The DNA for the CDR3 is TGTGCCAGCAGTTTAGGGTGGACAGAAGCTTTCCTT. The encoded protein is CASSLGWTEAFL.

A remark on this clonotype: The junction differs from germline at one of its ends, possibly a read error. The chain recombines TRBV5-6 with TRBJ1-1, with TRBD1 matching over 8 bases. CDR1 SGHDT and CDR2 YYEEEE come from the germline V gene. The CDR3 totals 13 residues. In DNA, the CDR3 is TGTGCCTGCAGCTTGGACAGGGACACTGAAGCTTTCTTT. Its translation: CACSLDRDTEAFF.

The chain uses TRBV7-2 and TRBJ1-6; TRBD1 is a possible D gene (6 bases). Germline V gives CDR1 SGHTA, CDR2 FQGNSA. Trimming removed 4 bases at V and 6 bases at J, with 10 bases between. This CDR3 contains 14 residues. This chain's CDR3 is CASSSDSFNSPLHF. Written as DNA, the CDR3 is TGTGCCAGCAGCTCGGACAGCTTTAATTCACCCCTCCACTTT.

The rearrangement links TRBV10-2 to TRBJ1-6; perhaps TRBD1 as D (5 bases). CDR3 length: 13 residues. Trimming stripped 3 bases from V and 9 bases from J, with 9 bases between. CDR1 is WSHSY, CDR2 SAAADI, per germline. The CDR3 spells CASSEDSASPLHF. The CDR3 DNA sequence: TGCGCCAGCAGTGAAGACAGTGCTTCACCCCTCCACTTT.

This clonotype was seen at least ten times. V and J are TRBV6-1 and TRBJ2-6; no clear D. Germline V CDR1 and CDR2: MNHNS, SASEGT. Trimming removed 5 bases at V and 0 bases at J, with 8 bases between. The CDR3 runs 15 residues. The CDR3 spells CASSPGDSGANVLTF. Written as DNA, the CDR3 is TGTGCCAGCAGTCCCGGAGACTCTGGGGCCAACGTCCTGACTTTC.

The V and J genes are TRBV19 and TRBJ2-7; D perhaps matches TRBD1 (5 bases). Deletions cut 5 bases from V and 0 bases from J, with 11 bases between. The CDR3 totals 14 residues. Germline lookup yields CDR1 LNHDA and CDR2 SQIVND (reference sequence). The CDR3 loop reads CASSRQGSSYEQYF. The CDR3 region has the DNA TGTGCCAGTAGTCGGCAGGGTTCCTCCTACGAGCAGTACTTC. The full variable domain, with the rest looked up from reference TRBV19 and TRBJ2-7, is DGGITQSPKYLFRKEGQNVTLSCEQNLNHDAMYWYRQDPGQGLRLIYYSQIVNDFQKGDIAEGYSVSREKKESFPLTVTSAQKNPTAFYLCASSRQGSSYEQYFGPGTRLTVT.

This clonotype has a single count. The chain carries TRBV10-3 and TRBJ2-7, with 10 bases that match TRBD1. Trimming removed 6 bases from V and 5 bases from J; junction bases left unmatched: 7. The germline V gene has CDR1 ENHRY and CDR2 SYGVKD. This CDR3 has 14 residues. Written as DNA, the CDR3 is TGTGCCATCAGGATCGGGACAGGGGCCCACGAGCAGTACTTC. It is translated as CAIRIGTGAHEQYF.

V and J are TRBV24-1 and TRBJ1-2, with D possibly matching TRBD1 (6 bases). Germline assignment: CDR1 KGHDR and CDR2 SFDVKD. This CDR3 is built from 12 residues. V was trimmed by 6 bases and J by 2 bases, leaving 6 bases between them. The CDR3 reads CATSQGNYGYTF. The CDR3 nucleotides read TGTGCCACCAGTCAGGGGAACTATGGCTACACCTTC.

The chain carries TRBV2 and TRBJ2-3, with D perhaps TRBD2 (5 bases). The CDR3 length is 15 residues. Germline CDR1 reads SNHLY; CDR2 reads FYNNEI. V was pared by 4 bases and J by 1 base, with 12 bases between. The CDR3 here is CASSAGSGGTDTQYF. The CDR3 DNA sequence: TGTGCCAGCAGTGCGGGAAGTGGAGGCACAGATACGCAGTATTTT.

The chain links TRBV20-1 to TRBJ1-1, with a weak D call TRBD1 (5 bases). Germline V lookup: CDR1 DFQATT, CDR2 SNEGSKA (reference sequence). Trimming cost V 1 base and J 6 bases, with 12 bases left between them. CDR3 length: 13 residues. This chain's CDR3 is CSARGVTVAEAFF. The DNA for the CDR3 is TGCAGTGCTAGAGGGGTGACAGTTGCTGAAGCTTTCTTT.

This clonotype occurred many times. CDR3 nucleotides: TGTGCCAGCAGGCCGTCGGGGACAGGGGACGCGAACACCGGGGAGCTGTTTTTT. It specifies CASRPSGTGDANTGELFF. The chain links TRBV7-9 to TRBJ2-2; 10 bases are a match to TRBD1. Trimming removed 6 bases from V and 0 bases from J; junction bases left unmatched: 10. The CDR3 has 18 amino acids. Germline values: CDR1 SEHNR, CDR2 FQNEAQ (reference sequence).

The genes are TRBV15 and TRBJ2-3, with 9 bases matching TRBD1. The CDR3 has 16 amino acids. V gave up 3 bases and J gave up 0 bases; unmatched junction bases: 4. Germline CDR1 reads LNHNV; CDR2 reads YYDKDF (reference sequence). The DNA of the CDR3 is TGTGCCACCAGCAGGGAGACAGGGGGAAGCACAGATACGCAGTATTTT. It translates to CATSRETGGSTDTQYF.

V usage is TRBV15 and J usage is TRBJ1-3; TRBD1 aligns across 8 bases. The germline V gene encodes CDR1 LNHNV and CDR2 YYDKDF (reference sequence). This CDR3 is 16 amino acids long. V lost 1 base to trimming and J lost 1 base; unmatched junction nucleotides: 3. CDR3 protein: CATSRGQGASGNTIYF. CDR3 nucleotide sequence: TGTGCCACCAGCAGAGGTCAGGGGGCGTCTGGAAACACCATATATTTT.

The V and J genes are TRBV7-9 and TRBJ2-5, with TRBD1 as a possible D gene (5 bases). The CDR3 totals 16 residues. Germline V CDR1 and CDR2: SEHNR, FQNEAQ (reference sequence). Trimming stripped 1 base from V and 5 bases from J, with 17 bases between. This CDR3 reads CASSLVGTGLGETQYF. The CDR3 DNA reads as TGTGCCAGCAGCTTAGTGGGAACAGGATTGGGTGAGACCCAGTACTTC. The full variable domain, its missing parts supplied by reference TRBV7-9 and TRBJ2-5, is DTGVSQNPRHKITKRGQNVTFRCDPISEHNRLYWYRQTLGQGPEFLTYFQNEAQLEKSRLLSDRFSAERPKGSFSTLEIQRTEQGDSAMYLCASSLVGTGLGETQYFGPGTRLLVL.

This chain uses TRBV24-1 with TRBJ2-3; D not certain. With 2 bases removed from V and 2 bases from J, the gap between germline ends came to 7 bases. This CDR3 comprises 14 residues. CDR1 is KGHDR and CDR2 is SFDVKD in the germline V gene. CDR3 residues: CATSDSKSTDTQYF. In DNA form, the CDR3 reads TGTGCCACCAGTGATTCCAAATCCACAGATACGCAGTATTTT.